This T cell receptor (beta chain) originates from a study of blood T cell repertoires in COVID-19. Across the study: The study drew acute and convalescent COVID-19 samples from the United States, Italy and Spain. Nucleic acid was either cDNA or gDNA, and it came from T cells, B-cell-depleted T cells, or PBMCs.

As originally analysed: Amplification of reference gene primers was used by the study to estimate nucleated cell counts. Here immunoSEQ multiplex PCR was the method, and the copy in TCRdb shows in-frame clones only, minus some. The D gene and trimming were derived from the DNA, and the V and J assignments and clone size from that table. The table includes about 670,000 clones, 75% to 90% detected once. From germline, CDR1 is SGHVS and CDR2 FNYEAQ. Trimming removed 3 bases from V and 7 bases from J, with 13 bases in between. The length of the CDR3 is 14 residues. The sequencing input was peripheral blood. The TCR was taken from a woman younger than 35 with acute or convalescent COVID-19. The rearrangement uses TRBV7-6 and TRBJ1-5; D is uncertain. CDR3 sequence reads: CASSFEGRHQPQHF. The CDR3 DNA reads TGTGCCAGCAGCTTCGAGGGCCGGCACCAGCCCCAGCATTTT.